Listed below are T cell receptor beta chains from one sample, sequenced in a study of blood T cell repertoires in COVID-19. Profiling relied on immunoSEQ multiplex PCR, and the TCRdb table lists in-frame clones only, not all of them. This repertoire shows about 180,000 clones, 80% to 90% found once; its top ten account for under 3.5%. Sequenced material: peripheral blood. The receptors come from a man aged 60-69 years with acute or convalescent COVID-19. The CDR3 runs from the conserved cysteine through the conserved F or W. Each record gives: J gene, V gene, D gene, clone size, CDR3 DNA, CDR3 protein. D genes are given only for firm matches. The size field is filled for only some rows; it gives once, few, many or a size class.

>TRBJ2-2|TRBV18|TRBD1|-
TGTGCCAGCTCACCTGGACAGGGCCGCGGGGAGCTGTTTTTT
CASSPGQGRGELFF
>TRBJ2-1|TRBV14|TRBD1|-
TGTGCCAGGGGACAGGGGAGACTAGAAAACAATGAGCAGTTCTTC
CARGQGRLENNEQFF
>TRBJ2-1|TRBV6-5|-|-
TGTGCCAGCAGCCTGGGGGGACTCGGGGGTGAGCAGTTCTTC
CASSLGGLGGEQFF
>TRBJ1-2|TRBV5-5|-|-
TGTGCCAGCAGCCTCGGAGGGCCCAACTATGGCTACACCTTC
CASSLGGPNYGYTF
>TRBJ2-2|TRBV7-8|TRBD1|few
TGTGCCAGCAGCCTCACCGGGACAGTAAACACCGGGGAGCTGTTTTTT
CASSLTGTVNTGELFF
>TRBJ2-3|TRBV20-1|-|once
TGCAGTGCTAGTCGAGCCGGGATGATAAACACAGATACGCAGTATTTT
CSASRAGMINTDTQYF
>TRBJ2-2|TRBV5-4|TRBD1|-
TGTGCCAGCAGCTGGGACAGGCTGAACACCGGGGAGCTGTTTTTT
CASSWDRLNTGELFF
>TRBJ1-4|TRBV6-5|-|-
TGTGCCAGCAGTCGGGGTAATGAAAAACTGTTTTTT
CASSRGNEKLFF
>TRBJ2-7|TRBV28|TRBD2|-
TGTGCCAGCAGTTCGGGCGGGAGTTTCTACGAGCAGTACTTC
CASSSGGSFYEQYF
>TRBJ1-3|TRBV10-3|-|-
TGTGCCATCAAGGAGGGAAACACCATATATTTT
CAIKEGNTIYF
>TRBJ2-7|TRBV4-2|-|-
TGTGCCAGCAGCCCTTACCCCGTCGGAGATCTCGACGAGCAGTACTTC
CASSPYPVGDLDEQYF
>TRBJ2-5|TRBV27|TRBD2|-
TGTGCCAGCAGTTCGGGACTAGCGGGCGGAGGCCAAGAGACCCAGTACTTC
CASSSGLAGGGQETQYF
>TRBJ2-4|TRBV7-2|TRBD2|-
TGTGCCAGCAGCTCCGGGGGGACCAAAAACATTCAGTACTTC
CASSSGGTKNIQYF
>TRBJ1-1|TRBV4-2|TRBD1|once
TGTGCCAGCAGCCAAAGGACAGGGTCTTACTCGAACACTGAAGCTTTCTTT
CASSQRTGSYSNTEAFF
>TRBJ2-7|TRBV27|-|-
TGTGCCAGCACCCCACGGGGGGCCGCCTACGAGCAGTACTTC
CASTPRGAAYEQYF
>TRBJ1-1|TRBV12-3/TRBV12-4|-|-
TGTGCTAGCAGTCCCCCAAAGAACACTGAAGCTTTCTTT
CASSPPKNTEAFF
>TRBJ1-4|TRBV5-1|-|once
TGCGCCAGCAGCTTGGCTGGTTTCCAGTTGTCAACTAATGAAAAACTGTTTTTT
CASSLAGFQLSTNEKLFF
>TRBJ1-2|TRBV4-1|-|-
TGCGCCAGCAGCCAAGGGGGGCCTAATAACTATGGCTACACCTTC
CASSQGGPNNYGYTF
>TRBJ1-3|TRBV7-9|TRBD1|-
TGTGCCAGCAGCTCCGGGACAGGGGGATCTGGAAACACCATATATTTT
CASSSGTGGSGNTIYF
>TRBJ2-7|TRBV29-1|-|-
TGCAGCGTCGATCACAGGGCCCTTGGAACCTACGAGCAGTACTTC
CSVDHRALGTYEQYF
>TRBJ1-4|TRBV5-1|TRBD1|-
TGCGCCAGCTCGTCCGGGACAGCGAATGAAAAACTGTTTTTT
CASSSGTANEKLFF
>TRBJ1-1|TRBV19|TRBD1|-
TGTGCCAGTAGCCGGGACAGGGCAGACACTGAAGCTTTCTTT
CASSRDRADTEAFF
>TRBJ1-1|TRBV29-1|TRBD1|-
TGCAGCGTGAACGACAGGGGGATGAACACTGAAGCTTTCTTT
CSVNDRGMNTEAFF
>TRBJ2-7|TRBV7-3|TRBD2|-
TGTGCCAGCAACTTAGAGGGGCGGGCTTCCCTTGTGGGAAGCGGGAGATACGAGCAGTACTTC
CASNLEGRASLVGSGRYEQYF